This passage covers 19 T cell receptor beta chains from one sample sequenced in a study of T cell responses to AZD1222 COVID-19 vaccine. Only in-frame clones appear in the TCRdb table, and some are missing; sequencing was by immunoSEQ multiplex PCR. Among fewer than 120,000 clones listed, around 81% were seen once. The starting material was peripheral blood, obtained on day 0 of AZD1222 vaccination. The receptors here all came from an adult in good health.

The gene calls are TRBV7-9 and TRBJ1-5, with unresolved D. The germline V gene has CDR1 SEHNR and CDR2 FQNEAQ (reference sequence). This CDR3 has 15 residues. Trimming took 3 bases from V and 0 from J, leaving 9 bases between them. CDR3 sequence (DNA): TGTGCCAGCAGCTTGGACGGAGATAGCAATCAGCCCCAGCATTTT. Translated, it gives CASSLDGDSNQPQHF.

CDR3 DNA sequence: TGTGCCAGCAGCGTACTTGGGGGGAACTATGGCTACACCTTC. Its translation: CASSVLGGNYGYTF. The V call is TRBV9, the J call TRBJ1-2; maybe TRBD1 (5 bases). This CDR3 region has 14 residues. Trimming shortened V by 1 base and J by 2 bases, and 9 bases separated the two germline ends. Germline-derived CDR1 and CDR2 are SGDLS and YYNGEE.

Ten or more counts support this clone. V gene TRBV5-1 combines with J gene TRBJ2-5; 9 nucleotides line up with TRBD1. With V trimmed by 0 bases and J by 3 bases, 3 bases remained unmatched. CDR3 length: 15 residues. The germline V gene encodes CDR1 SGHRS and CDR2 YFSETQ. CDR3 amino acids: CASSLVGDREETQYF. CDR3 in DNA: TGCGCCAGCAGCTTGGTAGGGGACAGGGAAGAGACCCAGTACTTC.

This chain joins TRBV19 and TRBJ2-7; 10 bases line up with TRBD1. V was pared by 10 bases and J by 4 bases, with 4 bases of the junction left unmatched. The CDR3 loop spans 12 amino acids. Germline-derived CDR1 and CDR2 are LNHDA and SQIVND (reference sequence). The CDR3 nucleotides read TGTGCCATCCGGGACAGGGGATACGAGCAGTACTTC. Its protein product is CAIRDRGYEQYF.

The CDR3 loop is CASSLGLAGGPSNEQFF. In nucleotides, the CDR3 is TGTGCCAGCAGCTTAGGACTAGCGGGAGGGCCTTCCAATGAGCAGTTCTTC. This chain joins TRBV7-2 and TRBJ2-1, with TRBD2 matching 14 bases. This CDR3 contains 17 residues. V gave up 1 base and J gave up 6 bases; unmatched junction bases: 5. Germline CDR1 and CDR2: SGHTA and FQGNSA. The complete variable domain, with remaining parts taken from reference TRBV7-2 and TRBJ2-1, reads GAGVSQSPSNKVTEKGKDVELRCDPISGHTALYWYRQSLGQGLEFLIYFQGNSAPDKSGLPSDRFSAERTGGSVSTLTIQRTQQEDSAVYLCASSLGLAGGPSNEQFFGPGTRLTVL.

The rearrangement uses TRBV20-1 and TRBJ2-7; TRBD1 matches at 9 bases. The junction had 8 bases not matched to a gene; V was cut back by 3 bases and J by 2 bases. The length of the CDR3 is 15 residues. The V gene's germline CDR1 is DFQATT and CDR2 SNEGSKA (reference sequence). CDR3 sequence (DNA): TGCAGTGCTAGTTGGGGGACAGGGCCAGCCTACGAGCAGTACTTC. Protein: CSASWGTGPAYEQYF.

This clone was recorded once. The gene calls are TRBV5-5 and TRBJ1-2; D perhaps matches TRBD1 (5 bases). Trimming left V 1 base short and J 4 bases short, with 11 bases between. Germline CDR1 and CDR2: SGHKS and YYEKEE (reference sequence). CDR3 length: 14 residues. CDR3: CASSLQGLSYGYTF. CDR3 in DNA: TGTGCCAGCAGCTTGCAGGGCCTCTCCTATGGCTACACCTTC.

This chain links TRBV7-2 with TRBJ2-1, with D perhaps TRBD1 (5 bases). Germline V gene data show CDR1 as SGHTA and CDR2 as FQGNSA. The CDR3 totals 16 residues. V lost 1 base and J 2 bases, leaving 12 bases between the germline ends. The CDR3 spells CASSLGQPTAYNEQFF. CDR3 bases: TGTGCCAGCAGCTTAGGACAGCCGACGGCCTACAATGAGCAGTTCTTC. The full variable domain, in which reference TRBV7-2 and TRBJ2-1 provide the parts outside the CDR3, is GAGVSQSPSNKVTEKGKDVELRCDPISGHTALYWYRQSLGQGLEFLIYFQGNSAPDKSGLPSDRFSAERTGGSVSTLTIQRTQQEDSAVYLCASSLGQPTAYNEQFFGPGTRLTVL.

V is TRBV7-2 and J is TRBJ1-1; perhaps TRBD1 as D (6 bases). Per the germline V gene, CDR1 is SGHTA and CDR2 is FQGNSA. This CDR3 comprises 15 residues. Trimming stripped 1 base from V and 8 bases from J, with 17 bases between. CDR3 sequence reads: CASSLVGGAGREAFF. CDR3 nucleotide sequence: TGTGCCAGCAGCTTAGTGGGGGGGGCAGGGCGCGAAGCTTTCTTT.

The chain links TRBV2 to TRBJ1-1, with unresolved D. V was pared by 3 bases and J by 4 bases, with 9 bases between. The CDR3 totals 13 residues. CDR1 and CDR2 (germline): SNHLY, FYNNEI. CDR3 sequence reads: CASSDGVRTEAFF. DNA of the CDR3: TGTGCCAGCAGTGACGGGGTGCGCACTGAAGCTTTCTTT.

J is TRBJ1-1 and V is TRBV11-2; weak D call: TRBD1 (5 bases). Germline CDR1 is SGHAT and CDR2 is FQNNGV. V was cut by 5 bases and J by 5 bases, with 18 bases left in between. This CDR3 comprises 15 residues. As DNA, the CDR3 is TGTGCCAGCAGCCGGTCGGGGGGGAGAGGGACTGAAGCTTTCTTT. Encoded protein: CASSRSGGRGTEAFF.

A remark on this clone: The identical CDR3 is also encoded by other nucleotide sequences in the sample. The genes are TRBV18 and TRBJ1-4; TRBD1 matches at 7 bases. The CDR3 totals 14 residues. Germline lookup yields CDR1 KGHSH and CDR2 LQKENI. The J segment lost 2 bases and the V segment lost 6 bases, leaving 3 bases of the junction unmatched. CDR3 residues: CASSPGQTNEKLFF. The CDR3 nucleotides are TGTGCCAGCTCTCCGGGACAGACTAATGAAAAACTGTTTTTT.

The V gene is TRBV7-2, the J gene TRBJ1-2, with D tentatively TRBD1 (5 bases). Germline values: CDR1 SGHTA, CDR2 FQGNSA. Trimming removed 3 bases at V and 8 bases at J, with 19 bases between. The CDR3 length is 15 residues. This CDR3 is CASSFTPGTPIGYTF. Here the CDR3 DNA reads TGTGCCAGCAGCTTTACTCCCGGGACCCCTATCGGCTACACCTTC.

The chain has TRBV7-2 and TRBJ2-1, with TRBD2 identical over 12 bases. The length of the CDR3 is 17 residues. V lost 6 bases, J lost 0 bases, and 6 bases stayed unmatched. Germline V CDR1 and CDR2: SGHTA, FQGNSA. In DNA form, the CDR3 reads TGTGCCAGCAGGACGACTAGCGGGGGTAGCTCCTACAATGAGCAGTTCTTC. Its translation is CASRTTSGGSSYNEQFF.

This chain links TRBV24-1 with TRBJ1-1; D uncertain. The CDR3 runs 11 residues. From germline, CDR1 is KGHDR and CDR2 SFDVKD. The V end was cut by 2 bases, the J end by 8 bases, with 5 bases between. The CDR3 sequence: CATSDSEEAFF. The CDR3 DNA is TGTGCCACCAGTGATTCGGAGGAAGCTTTCTTT.

This sequence joins TRBV5-1 and TRBJ2-5; maybe TRBD2 (5 bases). There are 15 residues in the CDR3. Germline-derived CDR1 and CDR2 are SGHRS and YFSETQ. Trimming removed 4 bases at V and 1 base at J, with 14 bases between. The CDR3 DNA sequence: TGCGCCAGCAGCGTGACTACCATTCCCCAAGAGACCCAGTACTTC. This encodes CASSVTTIPQETQYF. Combining the CDR3 with reference TRBV5-1 and TRBJ2-5 gives the whole variable domain KAGVTQTPRYLIKTRGQQVTLSCSPISGHRSVSWYQQTPGQGLQFLFEYFSETQRNKGNFPGRFSGRQFSNSRSEMNVSTLELGDSALYLCASSVTTIPQETQYFGPGTRLLVL.

This chain connects TRBV7-9 to TRBJ2-2; D could derive from TRBD1 or TRBD2 (5 bases each). This CDR3 has 15 amino acids. The ends were cut back, 3 bases at V and 2 bases at J, with 10 bases in the middle. The germline V gene encodes CDR1 SEHNR and CDR2 FQNEAQ (reference sequence). In DNA, the CDR3 is TGTGCCAGCAGCTTGGGACCAAGAAACACCGGGGAGCTGTTTTTT. It translates to CASSLGPRNTGELFF.

The genes are TRBV10-3 and TRBJ1-1, with a possible D match to TRBD1 (5 bases). CDR1 is ENHRY and CDR2 is SYGVKD in the germline V gene. The CDR3 runs to 13 residues. The V gene lost 8 bases and the J gene lost 0 bases, with 10 bases spanning the gap. The CDR3 region has the DNA TGTGCCATCCATCGGGGGTTGAACACTGAAGCTTTCTTT. Its protein is CAIHRGLNTEAFF.

The CDR3 here is CASSQGRDRRNIQYF. The CDR3 DNA reads TGTGCCAGCAGCCAAGGCAGGGATCGGAGAAACATTCAGTACTTC. V and J are TRBV3-1 (or the pseudogene TRBV3-2) and TRBJ2-4; D might be TRBD1 (5 bases). The CDR3 sequence is 15 residues long. V lost 1 base to trimming and J lost 6 bases, with 13 bases between them. Germline loops: CDR1 LGHDT, CDR2 YNNKEL (reference sequence).